The rows below give T cell receptor beta chains drawn from one sample of a study of patients and donors after allogeneic stem cell transplantation. In TCRdb, the RT-PCR reads were re-called with MiXCR into one record per CDR3 protein. The table shows approximately 98,000 distinct CDR3 sequences, with approximately 40% occurring only once. The sequencing input was blood, either unsorted or a sorted T cell fraction (not recorded which). Receptor source: a human donor who was either an allogeneic HSCT recipient or a stem cell or donor lymphocyte infusion donor (not recorded which). It is not recorded whose cells these are; they may come from a transplant donor. Each CDR3 is given with its conserved first and last residue.

TRBJ2-7,TRBV28,CASSLRTPYEQYF
TRBJ1-1,TRBV20-1,CSASGATEAFF
TRBJ2-7,TRBV5-1,CASSLSSGPYEQYF
TRBJ2-1,TRBV21-1,CASSCWSRNNEQFF
TRBJ2-7,TRBV5-1,CASSLGGTGYEQYF
TRBJ1-1,TRBV5-1,CASSLAGDTEAFF
TRBJ2-1,TRBV4-1,CASSQGENEQFF
TRBJ2-7,TRBV5-1,CASSIPGTGGGEQYF
TRBJ1-6,TRBV20-1,CSALLDPNSPLHF
TRBJ2-5,TRBV12-3/TRBV12-4,CASSWVGRETQYF
TRBJ2-3,TRBV5-6,CASNGGHTRGDTQYF
TRBJ1-5,TRBV28,CASTTGRRGGNQPQHF
TRBJ2-2,TRBV20-1,CSARESGRGNTGELFF
TRBJ1-5,TRBV20-1,CSAKGTGGWPQHF
TRBJ2-1,TRBV12-3/TRBV12-4,CASRPTGGSYNEQFF
TRBJ2-1,TRBV7-2,CASSYQARNEQFF
TRBJ2-1,TRBV10-3,CAITREGRSEQFF
TRBJ1-2,TRBV7-2,CASSSGGEIIDGYTF
TRBJ2-1,TRBV20-1,CSAAIMAGDGDNEQFF
TRBJ1-1,TRBV15,CATSSQVFNTEAFF
TRBJ2-7,TRBV4-2,CASSQDLSFSYEQYF
TRBJ1-6,TRBV27,CASSFRRASPLHF
TRBJ1-5,TRBV7-9,CASSFEGNQPQHF
TRBJ2-6,TRBV5-5,CASSLVLTGDFSGANVLTF
TRBJ1-4,TRBV20-1,CSARTDREKLFF
TRBJ1-1,TRBV4-3,CASSQDMSPRENTEAFF
TRBJ1-1,TRBV4-1,CASSQIYRNGLAFF
TRBJ2-3,TRBV7-9,CATALAGVRTDTQYF
TRBJ2-1,TRBV7-2,CASRAGLLNEQFF
TRBJ2-3,TRBV5-6,CASSLAYVSTDTQYF
TRBJ2-2,TRBV11-2,CASSLARTGTGELFF
TRBJ2-2,TRBV24-1,CATSEPGINTGELFF
TRBJ2-2,TRBV29-1,CSVEGTNTGELFF
TRBJ2-2,TRBV11-2,CASSLVYRGPTGELFF
TRBJ2-3,TRBV20-1,CSGTSETDTQYF
TRBJ2-7,TRBV18,CASSPTGTGRRQYF
TRBJ2-1,TRBV7-8,CASSSYWRGSSYNEQFF
TRBJ2-1,TRBV5-1,CASSLGTSNNEQFF
TRBJ1-3,TRBV12-3/TRBV12-4,CASSITGYDTIYF
TRBJ1-4,TRBV4-2,CASSRRRLELEKLFF
TRBJ1-1,TRBV10-3,CATAQGARNTEAFF
TRBJ2-5,TRBV10-3,CAISERARETQYF